These T cell receptor beta chains were read from a single sample in a study of T cell changes during pregnancy in multiple sclerosis. Using immunoSEQ multiplex PCR, the repertoire was profiled, and TCRdb retains in-frame clones only, with some absent. In the table there are 55,000 to 65,000 clones, 80% to 95% of which are singletons. The sequencing here drew on peripheral blood, taken in the second trimester of pregnancy. Every receptor here comes from a female donor with multiple sclerosis, enrolled in a pregnancy study. The CDR3 runs from the conserved cysteine through the conserved F or W. D genes are given only for firm matches. Expanded clones get a size class; other rows say once, few or many, or leave the size out.

TRBJ1-5 TRBV28 - - TGTGCCAGCAGTGTACAGGGTCGGAGCAATCAGCCCCAGCATTTT CASSVQGRSNQPQHF
TRBJ2-7 TRBV7-2 - TRBD2 TGTGCCAGCAGCTTACAGAGCGGGACTTACGAGCAGTACTTC CASSLQSGTYEQYF
TRBJ2-7 TRBV4-1 - - TGCGCCAGCAGCCCGGGACTCCTGGGGATATACGAGCAGTACTTC CASSPGLLGIYEQYF
TRBJ2-2 TRBV11-2 - - TGTGCCAGCAGCTTAGATAGTAGGGGTAACACCGGGGAGCTGTTTTTT CASSLDSRGNTGELFF
TRBJ2-5 TRBV10-3 - TRBD2 TGTGCCATCAGTGCACTAGCGGGAGAGACCCAGTACTTC CAISALAGETQYF
TRBJ2-1 TRBV28 - TRBD1 TGTGCCAGCAGTTTGGGACAGGGGGGGAATGAGCAGTTCTTC CASSLGQGGNEQFF
TRBJ2-7 TRBV2 - - TGTGCCAGCAGTTCGCGGGGCCAGTTATCCTACGAGCAGTACTTC CASSSRGQLSYEQYF
TRBJ2-7 TRBV11-2 - - TGTGCCAGCAGCTTAGACGCTAGTTCCCGCGAGCAGTACTTC CASSLDASSREQYF
TRBJ2-7 TRBV5-1 - TRBD1 TGCGCCAGCAGCTTGGGGACAGGGGACTCCTACGAGCAGTACTTC CASSLGTGDSYEQYF
TRBJ1-5 TRBV28 - TRBD1 TGTGCCAGCAGTTCTGGACAGGGTGACCAGCCCCAGCATTTT CASSSGQGDQPQHF
TRBJ1-3 TRBV30 - - TGTGCCTGGAGTCCACAGAACACCATATATTTT CAWSPQNTIYF
TRBJ2-7 TRBV2 - TRBD1 TGTGCCAGCAAATCAGGGGGATCCTACGAGCAGTACTTC CASKSGGSYEQYF
TRBJ2-7 TRBV18 - - TGTGCCAGCTCACCACCGGTCGGGACCTACGAGCAGTACTTC CASSPPVGTYEQYF
TRBJ2-3 TRBV6-1 - TRBD2 TGTGCCAGCATAAGTAGCGGGCGCGCCACAGATACACAGTATTTT CASISSGRATDTQYF
TRBJ1-1 TRBV30 few - TGTGCCTGGAGGTTGCACATGAACACTGAAGCTTTCTTT CAWRLHMNTEAFF
TRBJ1-3 TRBV5-5 - TRBD1 TGTGCCAGCAGCTCCCGGGACAGGATCTCTGGAAACACCATATATTTT CASSSRDRISGNTIYF
TRBJ2-7 TRBV7-3 - TRBD2 TGTGCCAGCAGCTTAACGTCGGTTGGGGTAGCGGGCACCTACGAGCAGTACTTC CASSLTSVGVAGTYEQYF
TRBJ1-4 TRBV7-9 - - TGTGCCAGCAGGTATGGGGAGAACGAAAAACTGTTTTTT CASRYGENEKLFF
TRBJ2-1 TRBV7-3 - TRBD2 TGTGCCAGCAGCCTGGGACTAGCGGGAGGGCAAAGACAGTTCTTC CASSLGLAGGQRQFF
TRBJ1-3 TRBV6-1 - - TGTGCCAGCAGTGAAGTCTGGCAGGGAGGAAACACCATATATTTT CASSEVWQGGNTIYF
TRBJ2-7 TRBV19 - - TGTGCCAGTAGTGGATCCAGGGGCCACGAGCAGTACTTC CASSGSRGHEQYF
TRBJ2-7 TRBV30 - - TGTGCCTGGAGTGTCAAAACCTACGAGCAGTACTTC CAWSVKTYEQYF
TRBJ2-7 TRBV6-5 few TRBD2 TGTGCCAGCAGTTACTCCAGCGGGGCTACCTACGAGCAGTACTTC CASSYSSGATYEQYF
TRBJ1-1 TRBV12-5 - TRBD1 TGTGCTAGTGGTCAACGGGACAGGCCGAACACTGAAGCTTTCTTT CASGQRDRPNTEAFF
TRBJ2-7 TRBV18 - TRBD2 TGTGCCAGCTCACCACGGACTAGCGGGAGTTCCTACGAGCAGTACTTC CASSPRTSGSSYEQYF
TRBJ2-7 TRBV11-2 - TRBD1 TGTGCCAGCCCAGCCAGGGACAGGTCCGACAGGAGCTCCTACGAGCAGTACTTC CASPARDRSDRSSYEQYF